This T cell receptor beta chain was obtained from a study of regulatory T cells in long-lasting Graves disease (dated by TCRdb to about 2021). As for the study more broadly: Persistent Graves' disease was defined as antithyroid drug treatment for over 5 years with persistently positive TSH receptor autoantibodies. A total of roughly 35 samples underwent TCR sequencing: around 13 from persistent and about 20 from newly diagnosed Graves' disease patients. This study used TCR sequencing and RNA sequencing of peripheral blood to compare persistent Graves' disease patients against newly diagnosed Graves' disease patients. Antithyroid drugs had been taken for about 10.3 years on average by persistent Graves' disease patients in the clinical cohort. The study was registered as a clinical trial and conducted in China. What the work shows at the level of the full study, not this receptor alone: Patients with persistent disease shared more public clonotypes (about 2,500) than newly diagnosed patients did (nearly 1,000). Only the TCR beta chain was sequenced and analyzed. The authors noted that the small sample size was a limitation that may lower accuracy. The study examined only peripheral blood because the primary lesion, thyroid tissue, could not be accessed. Persistent Graves' disease patients showed lower TCR Shannon entropy and fewer highly expanded clones than newly diagnosed patients, suggesting clonal expansion.

The time point tag for this specimen amounts to: persistent/refractory GD, antithyroid drugs over 5 years with positive TRAb. For both TCR sequencing and RNA sequencing, RNA was extracted from PBMCs in TRIzol. The diagnosis of Graves' disease was made according to American Thyroid Association guidelines. The patients came from an endocrinology department in Xi'an, China. From each patient, around 9 milliliters of peripheral blood was collected into an EDTA anticoagulant tube. Ficoll Paque Plus density gradient separation was used to isolate PBMCs, and no additional T cell sorting was done. RNA quality was checked with an Agilent 2100 Bioanalyzer and agarose gel, and concentration with a NanoDrop 2000. Concerning this clonotype: The antigen it binds to is not known. No base-level quality is on record; no much larger clone is a single base apart.

Receptor amplification or capture employed multiplex PCR. TCRdb lists the instrument as Illumina HiSeq 4000. TCR beta libraries were built with iRepertoire HTBI primers and Arm-PCR amplification of CDR3 regions. Gel purification was performed on PCR products prior to sequencing. On the study's bioinformatics: Gene usage analysis of CDR3 amino acid clonotypes relied on the 60 to 65 TRBV and more than twelve TRBJ segments identified across samples. COPE and FqMerger were used to merge filtered high-quality paired reads into contigs. BLAST was used to align contigs to IMGT TRBV, TRBD and TRBJ reference genes, and CDR3 was defined according to IMGT. Any clonotype with a frequency above 0.1% was counted as a highly expanded clone. Shannon entropy served as the measure of repertoire diversity, while the Gini coefficient captured V-J evenness. A clonotype found in more than one individual was treated as public. TCRdb reprocessing: public reads trimmed at Q25 with fastp, clones called with MiXCR, in-frame beta chains kept. Each entry merges the rows of one CDR3 protein and shows their most common DNA and genes. TCRdb, rather than the study authors, made the V and J calls. The sample yields fewer than 450,000 distinct CDR3 sequences; more than 20% were counted once. The biggest ten clones account for more than 20% of the sample.

The clonotype comes from a female donor with Graves disease. The source material was peripheral blood mononuclear cells (PBMCs), sampled when the disease was refractory, from a patient treated with antithyroid drugs.

CDR3 loop: CAISEWGNEQYF. The DNA is TGTGCCATCAGTGAATGGGGAAACGAGCAGTACTTC. The V and J genes are TRBV10-3 and TRBJ2-7; no D gene is confidently identified. Taken from cysteine to phenylalanine, the CDR3 has 12 residues. Only the CDR3 region is kept as DNA, spanning 36 bases read in frame from base 1. V is shortened by 3 bases, J by 5 bases, and the region joining them spans 8 bases. Taken from the germline V gene, the CDR1 and CDR2 loops are ENHRY and SYGVKD.